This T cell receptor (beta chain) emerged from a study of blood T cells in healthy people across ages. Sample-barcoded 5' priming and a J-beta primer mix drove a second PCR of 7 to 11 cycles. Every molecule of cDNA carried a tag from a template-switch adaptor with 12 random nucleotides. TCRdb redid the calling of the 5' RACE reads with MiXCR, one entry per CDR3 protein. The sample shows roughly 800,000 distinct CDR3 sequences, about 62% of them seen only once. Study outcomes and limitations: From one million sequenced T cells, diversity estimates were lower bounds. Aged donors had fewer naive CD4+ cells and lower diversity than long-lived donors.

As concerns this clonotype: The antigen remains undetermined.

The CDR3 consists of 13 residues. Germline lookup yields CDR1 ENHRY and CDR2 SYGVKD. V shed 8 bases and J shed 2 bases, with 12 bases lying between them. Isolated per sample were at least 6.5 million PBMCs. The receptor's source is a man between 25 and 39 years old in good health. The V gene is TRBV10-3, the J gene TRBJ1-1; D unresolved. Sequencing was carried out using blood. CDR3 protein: CAILGRLNTEAFF. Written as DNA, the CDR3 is TGTGCCATCCTGGGCAGATTAAACACTGAAGCTTTCTTT.